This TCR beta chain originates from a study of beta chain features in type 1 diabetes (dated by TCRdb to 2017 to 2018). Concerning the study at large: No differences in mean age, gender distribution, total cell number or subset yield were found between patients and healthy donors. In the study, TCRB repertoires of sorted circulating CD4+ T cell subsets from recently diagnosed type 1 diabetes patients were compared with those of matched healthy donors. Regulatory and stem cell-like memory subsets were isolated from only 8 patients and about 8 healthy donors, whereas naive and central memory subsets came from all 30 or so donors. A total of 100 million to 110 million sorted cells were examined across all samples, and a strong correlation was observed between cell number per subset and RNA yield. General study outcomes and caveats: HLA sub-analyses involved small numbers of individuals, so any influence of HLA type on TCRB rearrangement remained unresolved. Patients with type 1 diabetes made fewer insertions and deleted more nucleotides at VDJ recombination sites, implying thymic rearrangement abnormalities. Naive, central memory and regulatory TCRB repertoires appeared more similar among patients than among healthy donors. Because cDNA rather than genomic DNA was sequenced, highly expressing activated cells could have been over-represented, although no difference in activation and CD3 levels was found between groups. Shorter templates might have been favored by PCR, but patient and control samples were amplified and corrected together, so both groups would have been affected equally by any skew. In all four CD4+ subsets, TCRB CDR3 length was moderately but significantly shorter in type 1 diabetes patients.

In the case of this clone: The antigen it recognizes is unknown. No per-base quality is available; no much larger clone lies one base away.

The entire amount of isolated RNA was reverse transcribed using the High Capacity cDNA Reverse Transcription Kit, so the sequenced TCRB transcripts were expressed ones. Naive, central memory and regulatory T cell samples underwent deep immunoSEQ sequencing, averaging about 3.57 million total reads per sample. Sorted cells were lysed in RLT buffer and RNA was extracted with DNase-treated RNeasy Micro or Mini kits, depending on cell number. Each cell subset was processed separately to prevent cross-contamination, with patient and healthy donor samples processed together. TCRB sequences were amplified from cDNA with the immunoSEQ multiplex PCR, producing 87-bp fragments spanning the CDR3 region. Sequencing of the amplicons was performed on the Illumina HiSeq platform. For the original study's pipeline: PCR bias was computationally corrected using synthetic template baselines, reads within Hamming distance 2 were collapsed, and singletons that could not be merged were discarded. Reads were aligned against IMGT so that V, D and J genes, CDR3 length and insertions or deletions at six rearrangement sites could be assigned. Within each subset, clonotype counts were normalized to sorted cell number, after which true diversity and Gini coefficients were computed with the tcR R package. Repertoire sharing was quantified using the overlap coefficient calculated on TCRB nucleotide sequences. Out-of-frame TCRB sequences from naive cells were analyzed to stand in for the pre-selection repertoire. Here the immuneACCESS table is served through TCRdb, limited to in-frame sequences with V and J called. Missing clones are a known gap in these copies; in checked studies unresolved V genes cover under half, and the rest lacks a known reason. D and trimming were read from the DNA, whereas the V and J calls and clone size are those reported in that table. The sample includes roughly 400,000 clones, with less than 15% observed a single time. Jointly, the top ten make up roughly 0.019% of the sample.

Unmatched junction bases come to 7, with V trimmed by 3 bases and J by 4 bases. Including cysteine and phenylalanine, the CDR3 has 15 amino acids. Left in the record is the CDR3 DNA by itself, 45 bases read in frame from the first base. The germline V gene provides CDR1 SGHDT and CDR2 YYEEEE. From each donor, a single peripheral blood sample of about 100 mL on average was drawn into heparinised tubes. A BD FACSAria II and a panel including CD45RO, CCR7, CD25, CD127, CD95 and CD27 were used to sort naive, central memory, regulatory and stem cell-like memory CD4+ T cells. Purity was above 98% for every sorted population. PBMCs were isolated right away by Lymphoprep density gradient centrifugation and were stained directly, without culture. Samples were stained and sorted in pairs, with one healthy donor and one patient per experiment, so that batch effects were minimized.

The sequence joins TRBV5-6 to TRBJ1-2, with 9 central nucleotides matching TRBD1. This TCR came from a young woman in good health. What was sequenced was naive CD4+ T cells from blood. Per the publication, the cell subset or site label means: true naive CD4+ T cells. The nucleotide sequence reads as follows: TGTGCCAGCAGCTCGGGACAGGGAATTCCCTATGGCTACACCTTC. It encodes CASSSGQGIPYGYTF.